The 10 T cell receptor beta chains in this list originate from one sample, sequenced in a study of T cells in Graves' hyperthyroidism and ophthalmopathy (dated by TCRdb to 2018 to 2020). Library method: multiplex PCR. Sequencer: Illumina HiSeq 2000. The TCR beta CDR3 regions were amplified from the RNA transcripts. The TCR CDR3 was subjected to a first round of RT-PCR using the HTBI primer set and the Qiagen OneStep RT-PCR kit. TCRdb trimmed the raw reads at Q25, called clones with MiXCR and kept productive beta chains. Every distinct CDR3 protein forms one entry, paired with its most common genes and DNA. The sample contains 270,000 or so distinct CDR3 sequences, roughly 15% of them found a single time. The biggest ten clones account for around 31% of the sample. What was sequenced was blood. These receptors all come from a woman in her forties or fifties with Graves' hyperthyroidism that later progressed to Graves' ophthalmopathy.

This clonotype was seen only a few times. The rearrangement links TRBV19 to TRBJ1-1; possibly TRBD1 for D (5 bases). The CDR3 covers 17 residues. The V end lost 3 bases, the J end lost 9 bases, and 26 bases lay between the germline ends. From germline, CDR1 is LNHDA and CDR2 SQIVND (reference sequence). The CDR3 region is CASSMIPSRQLKLQAFF. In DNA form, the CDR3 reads TGTGCCAGTAGTATGATCCCCTCCCGACAGCTTAAGTTACAAGCTTTCTTT.

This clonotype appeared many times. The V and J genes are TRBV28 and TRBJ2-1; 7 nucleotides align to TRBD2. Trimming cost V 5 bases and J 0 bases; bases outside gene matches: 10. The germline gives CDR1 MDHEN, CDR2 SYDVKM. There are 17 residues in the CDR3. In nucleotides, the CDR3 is TGTGCCAGCAGTGTCCCTTACGGGAGGAGCTCCTACAATGAGCAGTTCTTC. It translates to CASSVPYGRSSYNEQFF.

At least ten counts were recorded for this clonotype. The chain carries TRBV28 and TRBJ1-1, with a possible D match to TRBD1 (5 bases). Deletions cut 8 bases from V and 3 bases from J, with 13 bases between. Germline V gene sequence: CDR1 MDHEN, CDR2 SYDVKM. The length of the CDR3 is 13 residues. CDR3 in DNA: TGTGCCAGCCTCCCTAGGGGCTACACTGAAGCTTTCTTT. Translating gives CASLPRGYTEAFF.

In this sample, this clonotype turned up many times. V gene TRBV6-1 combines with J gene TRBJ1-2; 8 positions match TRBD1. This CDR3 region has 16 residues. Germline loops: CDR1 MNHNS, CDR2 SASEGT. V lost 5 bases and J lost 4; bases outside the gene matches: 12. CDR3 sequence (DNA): TGTGCCAGCAGTTTCCGGACAGGGATCATTTCCTATGGCTACACCTTC. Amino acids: CASSFRTGIISYGYTF.

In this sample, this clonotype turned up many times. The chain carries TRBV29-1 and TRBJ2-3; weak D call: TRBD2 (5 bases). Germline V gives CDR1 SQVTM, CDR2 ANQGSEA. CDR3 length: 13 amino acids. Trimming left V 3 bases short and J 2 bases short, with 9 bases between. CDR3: CSVDPGNTDTQYF. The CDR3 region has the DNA TGCAGCGTTGACCCCGGGAACACAGATACGCAGTATTTT.

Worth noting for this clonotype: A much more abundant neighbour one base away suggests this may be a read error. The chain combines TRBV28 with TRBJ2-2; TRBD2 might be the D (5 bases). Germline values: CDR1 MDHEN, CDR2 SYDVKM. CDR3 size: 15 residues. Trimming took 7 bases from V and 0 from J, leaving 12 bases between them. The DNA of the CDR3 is TGTGCCAGCACCTTTAGCGTAGCGAACACCGGGGAGCTGTTTTTT. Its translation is CASTFSVANTGELFF.

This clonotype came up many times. CDR3 loop: CSAKGGVAGRPAYEQYF. The CDR3 bases are TGCAGTGCCAAAGGGGGAGTAGCGGGAAGACCTGCCTACGAGCAGTACTTC. This chain uses TRBV20-1 with TRBJ2-7; 8 bases fit TRBD2. This CDR3 spans 17 amino acids. Germline V gene data show CDR1 as DFQATT and CDR2 as SNEGSKA (reference sequence). Trimming took 6 bases from V and 2 from J; bases not matched to a gene: 18.

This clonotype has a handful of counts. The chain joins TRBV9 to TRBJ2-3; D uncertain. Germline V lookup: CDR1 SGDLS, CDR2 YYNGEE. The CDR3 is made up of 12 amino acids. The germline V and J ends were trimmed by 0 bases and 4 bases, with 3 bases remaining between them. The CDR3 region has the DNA TGTGCCAGCAGCGTAGGGCCAGATACGCAGTATTTT. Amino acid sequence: CASSVGPDTQYF.

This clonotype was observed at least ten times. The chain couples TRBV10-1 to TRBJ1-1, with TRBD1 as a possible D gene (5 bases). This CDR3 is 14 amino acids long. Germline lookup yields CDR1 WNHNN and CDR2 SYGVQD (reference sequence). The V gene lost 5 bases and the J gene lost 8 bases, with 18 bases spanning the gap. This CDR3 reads CASSRQRFQGEAFF. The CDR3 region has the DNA TGCGCCAGCAGTCGGCAGAGATTTCAGGGAGAAGCTTTCTTT.

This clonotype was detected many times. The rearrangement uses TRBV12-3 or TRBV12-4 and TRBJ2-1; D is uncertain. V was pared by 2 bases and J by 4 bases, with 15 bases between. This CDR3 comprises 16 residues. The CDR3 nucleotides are TGTGCCAGCAGTTTAAACGTTGGAGACGTATACAATGAGCAGTTCTTC. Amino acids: CASSLNVGDVYNEQFF.